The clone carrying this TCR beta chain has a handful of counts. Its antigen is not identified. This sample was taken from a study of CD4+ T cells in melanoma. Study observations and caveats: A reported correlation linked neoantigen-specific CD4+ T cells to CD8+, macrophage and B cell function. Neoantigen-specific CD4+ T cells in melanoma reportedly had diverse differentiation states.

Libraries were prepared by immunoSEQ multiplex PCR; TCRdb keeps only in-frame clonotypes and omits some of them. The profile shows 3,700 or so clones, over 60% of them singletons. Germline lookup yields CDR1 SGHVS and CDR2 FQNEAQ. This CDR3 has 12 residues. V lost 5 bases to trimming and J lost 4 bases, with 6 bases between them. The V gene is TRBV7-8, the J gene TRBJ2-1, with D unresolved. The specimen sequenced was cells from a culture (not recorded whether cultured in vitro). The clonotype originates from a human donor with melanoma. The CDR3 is CASSPRYNEQFF. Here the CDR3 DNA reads TGTGCCAGCAGCCCTAGGTACAATGAGCAGTTCTTC.